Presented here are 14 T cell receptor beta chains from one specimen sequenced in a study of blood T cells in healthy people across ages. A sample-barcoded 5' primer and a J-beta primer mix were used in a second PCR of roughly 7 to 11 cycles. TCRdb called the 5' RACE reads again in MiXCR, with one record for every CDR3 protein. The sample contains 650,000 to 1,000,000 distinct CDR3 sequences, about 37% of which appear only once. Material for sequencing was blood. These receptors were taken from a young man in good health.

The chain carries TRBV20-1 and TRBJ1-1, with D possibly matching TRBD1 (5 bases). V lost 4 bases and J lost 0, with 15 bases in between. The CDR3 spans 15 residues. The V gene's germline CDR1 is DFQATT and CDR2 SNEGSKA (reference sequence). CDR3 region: CSATPDQGVNTEAFF. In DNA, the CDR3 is TGCAGTGCTACGCCAGACCAGGGTGTGAACACTGAAGCTTTCTTT.

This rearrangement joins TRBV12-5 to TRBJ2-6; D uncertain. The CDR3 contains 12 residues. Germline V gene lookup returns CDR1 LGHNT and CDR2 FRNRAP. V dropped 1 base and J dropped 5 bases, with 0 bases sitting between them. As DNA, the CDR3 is TGTGCTAGTGGTTTGGGGGCCAACGTCCTGACTTTC. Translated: CASGLGANVLTF.

CDR3 sequence: CASSSLQGGSNQPQHF. The CDR3 DNA is TGTGCCAGCAGCTCCCTTCAGGGAGGTAGCAATCAGCCCCAGCATTTT. The gene calls are TRBV7-2 and TRBJ1-5, with D tentatively TRBD1 (5 bases). V lost 4 bases and J lost 0, with 13 bases in between. CDR3 length equals 16 residues. The germline V gene has CDR1 SGHTA and CDR2 FQGNSA. Based on the CDR3 plus reference TRBV7-2 and TRBJ1-5, the full variable domain is GAGVSQSPSNKVTEKGKDVELRCDPISGHTALYWYRQSLGQGLEFLIYFQGNSAPDKSGLPSDRFSAERTGGSVSTLTIQRTQQEDSAVYLCASSSLQGGSNQPQHFGDGTRLSIL.

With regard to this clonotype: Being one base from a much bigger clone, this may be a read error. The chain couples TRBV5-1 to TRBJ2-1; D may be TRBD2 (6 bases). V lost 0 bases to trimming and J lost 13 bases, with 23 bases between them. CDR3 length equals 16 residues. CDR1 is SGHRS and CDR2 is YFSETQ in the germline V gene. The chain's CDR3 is CASSLAMDYLQETQFF. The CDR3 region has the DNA TGCGCCAGCAGCTTGGCCATGGACTACCTCCAAGAGACCCAGTTCTTC.

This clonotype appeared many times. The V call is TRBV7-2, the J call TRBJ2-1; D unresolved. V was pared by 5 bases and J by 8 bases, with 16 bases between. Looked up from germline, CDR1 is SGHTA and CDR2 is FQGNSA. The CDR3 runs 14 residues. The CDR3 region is CASSPDFPMDEQFF. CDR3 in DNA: TGTGCCAGCAGCCCCGATTTCCCTATGGATGAGCAGTTCTTC. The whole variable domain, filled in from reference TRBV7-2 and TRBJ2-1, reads GAGVSQSPSNKVTEKGKDVELRCDPISGHTALYWYRQSLGQGLEFLIYFQGNSAPDKSGLPSDRFSAERTGGSVSTLTIQRTQQEDSAVYLCASSPDFPMDEQFFGPGTRLTVL.

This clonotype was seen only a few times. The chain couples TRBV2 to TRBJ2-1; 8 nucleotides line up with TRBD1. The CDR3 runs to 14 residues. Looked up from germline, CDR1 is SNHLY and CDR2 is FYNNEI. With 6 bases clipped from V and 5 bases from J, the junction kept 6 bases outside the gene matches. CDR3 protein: CASSGQGLDNEQFF. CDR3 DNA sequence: TGTGCCAGCAGCGGACAGGGTCTTGACAATGAGCAGTTCTTC.

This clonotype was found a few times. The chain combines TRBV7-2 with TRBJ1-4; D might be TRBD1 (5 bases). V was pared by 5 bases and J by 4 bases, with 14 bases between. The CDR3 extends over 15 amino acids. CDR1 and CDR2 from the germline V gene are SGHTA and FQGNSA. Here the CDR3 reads CASSPGNLGNEKLFF. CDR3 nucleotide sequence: TGTGCCAGCAGCCCAGGGAATTTGGGTAATGAAAAACTGTTTTTT.

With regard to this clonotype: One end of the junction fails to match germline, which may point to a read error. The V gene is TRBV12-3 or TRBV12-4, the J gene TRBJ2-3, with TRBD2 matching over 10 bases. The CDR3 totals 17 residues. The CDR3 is CASSRLTSGGAEDTHYF. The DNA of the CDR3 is TGTGCCAGCAGTAGACTGACCAGCGGGGGGGCGGAAGATACGCATTATTTT.

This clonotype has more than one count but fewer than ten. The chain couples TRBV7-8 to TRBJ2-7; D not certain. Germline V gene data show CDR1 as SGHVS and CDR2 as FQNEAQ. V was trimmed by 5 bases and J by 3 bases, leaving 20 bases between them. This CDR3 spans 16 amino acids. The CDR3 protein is CASSERVAPLNYEQYF. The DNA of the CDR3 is TGTGCCAGCAGCGAACGTGTGGCTCCTTTGAACTACGAGCAGTACTTC.

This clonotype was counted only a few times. CDR3 region: CASSPRTGSGTQYF. The CDR3 DNA is TGCGCCAGCAGCCCTAGGACAGGCTCTGGGACCCAGTACTTC. The V gene is TRBV5-1, the J gene TRBJ2-5; TRBD1 aligns across 7 bases. Unmatched junction bases numbered 10, after V lost 4 bases and J lost 7 bases. Germline CDR1 SGHRS, CDR2 YFSETQ. The length of the CDR3 is 14 residues.

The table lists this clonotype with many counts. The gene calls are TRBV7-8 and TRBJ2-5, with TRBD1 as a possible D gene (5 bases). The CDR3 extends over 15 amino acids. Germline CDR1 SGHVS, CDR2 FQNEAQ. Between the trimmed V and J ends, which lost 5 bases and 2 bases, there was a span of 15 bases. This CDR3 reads CASSTPGDSQETQYF. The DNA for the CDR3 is TGTGCCAGCAGCACCCCCGGCGACAGTCAAGAGACCCAGTACTTC.

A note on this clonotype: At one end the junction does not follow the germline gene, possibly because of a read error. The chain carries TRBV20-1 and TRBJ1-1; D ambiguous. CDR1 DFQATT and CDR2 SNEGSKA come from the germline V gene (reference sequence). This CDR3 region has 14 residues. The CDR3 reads CIAHAPGGNTEAFF. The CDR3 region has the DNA TGCATTGCTCATGCCCCGGGAGGGAACACTGAAGCTTTCTTT.

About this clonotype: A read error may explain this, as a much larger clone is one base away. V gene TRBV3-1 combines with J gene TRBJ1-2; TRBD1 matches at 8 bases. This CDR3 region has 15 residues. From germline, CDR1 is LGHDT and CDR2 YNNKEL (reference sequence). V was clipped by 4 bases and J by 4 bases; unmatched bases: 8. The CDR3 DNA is TGTGCCAGCAGCCCACAGACAGGGGCTAGCTATGGCTACACCTTC. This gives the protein CASSPQTGASYGYTF.

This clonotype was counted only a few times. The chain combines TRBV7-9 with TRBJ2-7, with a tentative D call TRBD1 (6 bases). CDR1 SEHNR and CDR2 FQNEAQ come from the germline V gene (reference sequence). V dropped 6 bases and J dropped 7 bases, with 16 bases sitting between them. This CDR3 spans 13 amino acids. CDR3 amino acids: CASSLQGSNEQYF. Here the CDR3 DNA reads TGTGCCAGCAGTCTACAGGGATCCAATGAGCAGTACTTC.